The 21 T cell receptor beta chains reported below all come from one sample, sequenced in a study of technical replicates of blood from four donors. Sequencing used immunoSEQ multiplex PCR; TCRdb keeps in-frame clones, though not all of them. Of about 80,000 clones listed, 95% to 98% were seen once; the top ten hold roughly 0.34%. Sequencing was carried out using T cells isolated from PBMCs. The receptors stem from a human donor in good health.

The chain is built from TRBV6-5 and TRBJ1-1; D may be TRBD1 (6 bases). The CDR3 runs 12 residues. V lost 9 bases, J lost 1 base, and 9 bases lay in between. The germline gives CDR1 MNHEY, CDR2 SVGAGI. The CDR3 DNA follows: TGTGCCAGTAGGGGACAGAACACTGAAGCTTTCTTT. This codes for CASRGQNTEAFF.

The CDR3 protein is CASSTPGQGTGTEAFF. The DNA of the CDR3 is TGTGCCAGCAGTACCCCGGGACAGGGGACGGGCACTGAAGCTTTCTTT. The V call is TRBV28, the J call TRBJ1-1; 10 nucleotides align to TRBD1. This CDR3 region has 16 residues. Unmatched junction bases numbered 10, after V lost 5 bases and J lost 4 bases. Germline V CDR1 and CDR2: MDHEN, SYDVKM.

V and J are TRBV6-4 and TRBJ1-4; no definite D call. Germline V gene lookup returns CDR1 MRHNA and CDR2 SNTAGT. V was trimmed by 4 bases and J by 8 bases, leaving 17 bases between them. CDR3 length: 15 amino acids. DNA for the CDR3: TGTGCCAGCAGTGCGGAGTACCACACGGGAGAAAAACTGTTTTTT. Amino acids: CASSAEYHTGEKLFF.

The chain joins TRBV29-1 to TRBJ2-7; TRBD1 agrees at 8 bases. CDR3 length equals 13 residues. Unmatched junction bases numbered 4, after V lost 4 bases and J lost 2 bases. Per the germline V gene, CDR1 is SQVTM and CDR2 is ANQGSEA. The CDR3, as DNA: TGCAGCGTTGGGACAGGGACAACCTACGAGCAGTACTTC. This codes for CSVGTGTTYEQYF.

The rearrangement uses TRBV2 and TRBJ1-2, with a possible D match to TRBD1 (5 bases). CDR1 is SNHLY and CDR2 is FYNNEI in the germline V gene. Trimming removed 6 bases at V and 5 bases at J, with 7 bases between. CDR3 length equals 11 residues. CDR3 sequence reads: CASSPGYGYTF. Here the CDR3 DNA reads TGTGCCAGCAGCCCAGGGTATGGCTACACCTTC.

This chain uses TRBV11-2 with TRBJ2-6; TRBD1 aligns across 8 bases. Trimming took 3 bases from V and 3 from J; bases not matched to a gene: 7. Germline assignment: CDR1 SGHAT and CDR2 FQNNGV. The CDR3 runs 17 residues. CDR3 coding DNA: TGTGCCAGCAGCTTTGAACAGGGGGTAGGTGGGGCCAACGTCCTGACTTTC. This gives the protein CASSFEQGVGGANVLTF.

V is TRBV27 and J is TRBJ1-2; 8 bases align to TRBD1. The CDR3 runs to 14 residues. Losses at the gene ends were 5 bases for V and 7 bases for J; bases not matched to a gene: 9. Germline values: CDR1 MNHEY, CDR2 SMNVEV (reference sequence). The CDR3 sequence is CASSPQGAEGGYTF. DNA for the CDR3: TGTGCCAGCAGTCCGCAGGGGGCGGAGGGTGGCTACACCTTC.

The rearrangement links TRBV5-6 to TRBJ2-5, with 9 bases lining up with TRBD1. With V trimmed by 5 bases and J by 1 base, 9 bases remained unmatched. Germline CDR1 and CDR2: SGHDT and YYEEEE. This CDR3 has 16 residues. This chain's CDR3 is CASSLTGGRAQETQYF. CDR3 coding DNA: TGTGCCAGCAGTTTAACAGGGGGCCGTGCCCAAGAGACCCAGTACTTC.

This clone was counted once. This chain connects TRBV6-5 to TRBJ2-7, with D perhaps TRBD1 (5 bases). CDR3 length: 14 residues. Trimming cost V 6 bases and J 4 bases, with 16 bases left between them. CDR1 is MNHEY, CDR2 SVGAGI, per germline. The chain's CDR3 is CASSASPTGYEQYF. The CDR3 DNA is TGTGCCAGCAGCGCCTCCCCCACAGGTTACGAGCAGTACTTC.

This sequence joins TRBV7-9 and TRBJ1-3; D is perhaps TRBD1 (5 bases). Germline CDR1 SEHNR, CDR2 FQNEAQ (reference sequence). V was shortened by 5 bases and J by 0 bases, with 11 bases between the two germline ends. The CDR3 length is 15 residues. The CDR3 nucleotides read TGTGCCAGCAGCCTACAGGAAAACTCTGGAAACACCATATATTTT. Translated: CASSLQENSGNTIYF.

To note about this clone: The same CDR3 also results from other DNA sequences found in this sample. CDR3 protein: CASSLRGGTEAFF. The CDR3, as DNA: TGCGCCAGCAGCTTGAGGGGTGGGACTGAAGCTTTCTTT. The chain employs TRBV5-1 and TRBJ1-1; possible D gene TRBD1, 5 bases. V shed 1 base and J shed 5 bases, with 9 bases lying between them. CDR3 length: 13 amino acids. CDR1 SGHRS and CDR2 YFSETQ come from the germline V gene.

The sample holds one count of this clone. The chain carries TRBV2 and TRBJ2-7; 7 positions match TRBD1. J gave up 1 base and V 6 bases, and 9 bases lay outside the gene matches. CDR3 length: 15 residues. Germline V lookup: CDR1 SNHLY, CDR2 FYNNEI. The CDR3 sequence is CASSAEQGDSYEQYF. In nucleotides, the CDR3 is TGTGCCAGCAGCGCCGAGCAGGGGGATTCCTACGAGCAGTACTTC.

The chain recombines TRBV28 with TRBJ2-7, with 9 bases lining up with TRBD1. V lost 7 bases to trimming and J lost 3 bases; unmatched junction nucleotides: 13. The germline V gene has CDR1 MDHEN and CDR2 SYDVKM. The CDR3 has 16 residues. The CDR3 loop is CASTPPPGQGFYEQYF. As DNA, the CDR3 is TGTGCCAGCACCCCCCCTCCGGGACAGGGATTCTACGAGCAGTACTTC.

This chain joins TRBV5-4 and TRBJ1-3; D uncertain. CDR1 is SGHNT, CDR2 YYREEE, per germline (reference sequence). V was pared by 2 bases and J by 2 bases, with 5 bases between. This CDR3 spans 13 amino acids. Here the CDR3 DNA reads TGTGCCAGCAGCTTACTCGCTGGAAACACCATATATTTT. Amino acids: CASSLLAGNTIYF.

The chain links TRBV7-2 to TRBJ1-2, with D tentatively TRBD1 (6 bases). The CDR3 is 13 amino acids. The V end was cut by 2 bases, the J end by 6 bases, with 10 bases between. Germline V gene sequence: CDR1 SGHTA, CDR2 FQGNSA. CDR3 coding DNA: TGTGCCAGCAGCTTAACAGGGAAAGATGGCTACACCTTC. It is translated as CASSLTGKDGYTF. The whole variable domain, remainder taken from reference TRBV7-2 and TRBJ1-2, is GAGVSQSPSNKVTEKGKDVELRCDPISGHTALYWYRQSLGQGLEFLIYFQGNSAPDKSGLPSDRFSAERTGGSVSTLTIQRTQQEDSAVYLCASSLTGKDGYTFGSGTRLTVV.

The J gene is TRBJ2-5, the V gene TRBV30; tentatively, D is TRBD2 (6 bases). Trimming left V 2 bases short and J 4 bases short, with 14 bases between. The CDR3 is 14 residues long. Germline CDR1 reads GTSNPN; CDR2 reads SVGIG (reference sequence). The CDR3 DNA is TGTGCCTGGAGTTCCGGGAGTAGCGGAGAGACCCAGTACTTC. The encoded protein is CAWSSGSSGETQYF.

CDR3 residues: CAISESNRAGGNTIYF. DNA of the CDR3: TGTGCCATCAGTGAGTCGAACAGGGCCGGAGGAAACACCATATATTTT. V is TRBV10-3 and J is TRBJ1-3; tentatively, D is TRBD1 (6 bases). The CDR3 covers 16 residues. Germline values: CDR1 ENHRY, CDR2 SYGVKD. Trimming shortened V by 0 bases and J by 4 bases, and 13 bases separated the two germline ends.

The rearrangement links TRBV9 to TRBJ2-7, with 7 bases lining up with TRBD2. The CDR3 is 13 amino acids. CDR1 and CDR2 (germline): SGDLS, YYNGEE. V lost 5 bases and J lost 5; bases outside the gene matches: 7. The CDR3 reads CASSQRGVDEQYF. The CDR3 DNA sequence: TGTGCCAGCAGTCAGCGGGGAGTGGACGAGCAGTACTTC.

The J gene is TRBJ2-7, the V gene TRBV7-9; D is perhaps TRBD2 (7 bases). V was cut by 0 bases and J by 4 bases, with 16 bases left in between. The CDR3 runs to 16 residues. Germline CDR1 SEHNR, CDR2 FQNEAQ (reference sequence). CDR3 in amino acids: CASSLARGGGPYEQYF. As DNA, the CDR3 is TGTGCCAGCAGCTTAGCCCGAGGGGGAGGGCCATACGAGCAGTACTTC.

The gene calls are TRBV4-1 and TRBJ2-4; 11 bases agree with TRBD2. The CDR3 has 19 residues. The ends lost 4 bases at V and 0 bases at J; junction bases unmatched: 11. Germline V gene sequence: CDR1 MGHRA, CDR2 YSYEKL. The CDR3 loop is CASSLGLAVGGVAKNIQYF. For the CDR3, the DNA is TGCGCCAGCAGCCTGGGACTAGCGGTTGGAGGTGTAGCCAAAAACATTCAGTACTTC.

Here the CDR3 DNA reads TGTGCCAGTAGTATCTATGACTCAAGCTATGGCTACACCTTC. It translates to CASSIYDSSYGYTF. The V and J genes are TRBV19 and TRBJ1-2; D uncertain. The CDR3 consists of 14 residues. With 3 bases removed from V and 4 bases from J, the gap between germline ends came to 12 bases. Germline CDR1 and CDR2: LNHDA and SQIVND (reference sequence). The variable domain in full, with the rest retrieved from reference TRBV19 and TRBJ1-2, is DGGITQSPKYLFRKEGQNVTLSCEQNLNHDAMYWYRQDPGQGLRLIYYSQIVNDFQKGDIAEGYSVSREKKESFPLTVTSAQKNPTAFYLCASSIYDSSYGYTFGSGTRLTVV.